The rows below give T cell receptor beta chains drawn from one sample of a study of T-cell reconstitution after alpha-beta-depleted transplantation in children. Via MiXCR, TCRdb re-called the PCR reads, giving one row per CDR3 protein. This sample has some 280,000 distinct CDR3 sequences; 9.5% to 10% occur once, and the top ten carry 10%. The sample here was PBMCs from the stem cell graft donor, taken from the stem cell graft. The receptors originated from a human donor who donated a stem cell graft to a child with SCID. Both conserved end residues are part of each CDR3.

j_call: TRBJ1-4
v_call: TRBV12-3/TRBV12-4
cdr3_aa: CASSFSGNNEKLFF

j_call: TRBJ2-3
v_call: TRBV20-1
cdr3_aa: CSARGREADTQYF

j_call: TRBJ2-5
v_call: TRBV12-3/TRBV12-4
cdr3_aa: CASTTTGYQETQYF

j_call: TRBJ2-3
v_call: TRBV7-3
cdr3_aa: CASSLTRVDTQYF

j_call: TRBJ2-1
v_call: TRBV9
cdr3_aa: CASSTGLGSNEQFF

j_call: TRBJ2-5
v_call: TRBV12-3/TRBV12-4
cdr3_aa: CASSFAAGGETQYF

j_call: TRBJ2-2
v_call: TRBV7-8
cdr3_aa: CASSLGWGTNTGELFF

j_call: TRBJ2-7
v_call: TRBV9
cdr3_aa: CASSARSGQIYEQYF

j_call: TRBJ2-7
v_call: TRBV6-2/TRBV6-3
cdr3_aa: CASSYQGLAGTPAYEQYF

j_call: TRBJ2-2
v_call: TRBV2
cdr3_aa: CASSRTGLNTGELFF

j_call: TRBJ2-2
v_call: TRBV5-1
cdr3_aa: CASSLQPVGGNTGELFF

j_call: TRBJ2-6
v_call: TRBV9
cdr3_aa: CASSVGLTRGVSGANVLTF

j_call: TRBJ2-3
v_call: TRBV12-3/TRBV12-4
cdr3_aa: CASSLVGDTQYF

j_call: TRBJ2-2
v_call: TRBV7-9
cdr3_aa: CASSSSPTPSTGELFF

j_call: TRBJ1-5
v_call: TRBV20-1
cdr3_aa: CSARGGGTRATDNQPQHF

j_call: TRBJ2-1
v_call: TRBV5-1
cdr3_aa: CASSYQQGYNEQFF

j_call: TRBJ2-7
v_call: TRBV18
cdr3_aa: CASSSLGNSYEQYF

j_call: TRBJ2-1
v_call: TRBV5-1
cdr3_aa: CASSLSKGQGVRGGNEQFF

j_call: TRBJ2-3
v_call: TRBV5-1
cdr3_aa: CASSPTGPTDTQYF

j_call: TRBJ2-1
v_call: TRBV7-3
cdr3_aa: CASSLTVTVLDNEQFF

j_call: TRBJ2-1
v_call: TRBV20-1
cdr3_aa: CSAPRLASSYNEQFF

j_call: TRBJ2-3
v_call: TRBV20-1
cdr3_aa: CSAIARSKNPDTQYF

j_call: TRBJ2-1
v_call: TRBV9
cdr3_aa: CASSVSPGTSGGPYNEQFF

j_call: TRBJ1-1
v_call: TRBV5-1
cdr3_aa: CASSPGRVQDTEAFF

j_call: TRBJ2-3
v_call: TRBV10-3
cdr3_aa: CAISEQDTQYF

j_call: TRBJ1-2
v_call: TRBV6-1
cdr3_aa: CASRSGPRGLFGYTF

j_call: TRBJ1-5
v_call: TRBV20-1
cdr3_aa: CSAPLTGHLYSNQPQHF

j_call: TRBJ2-2
v_call: TRBV29-1
cdr3_aa: CSVEEEQTNTGELFF

j_call: TRBJ1-1
v_call: TRBV7-6
cdr3_aa: CASSQGQGWITEAFF

j_call: TRBJ2-5
v_call: TRBV12-3/TRBV12-4
cdr3_aa: CASSFTSGGWGTQYF

j_call: TRBJ2-5
v_call: TRBV3-1
cdr3_aa: CASSPTSGAQETQYF

j_call: TRBJ2-7
v_call: TRBV6-1
cdr3_aa: CASRAGAIWEQYF

j_call: TRBJ2-3
v_call: TRBV7-9
cdr3_aa: CASSLLSGGFEDDTQYF

j_call: TRBJ1-6
v_call: TRBV6-5
cdr3_aa: CASSYSRIGNSPLHF

j_call: TRBJ2-7
v_call: TRBV16
cdr3_aa: CASSPIGHPGQGKGYEQYF

j_call: TRBJ1-2
v_call: TRBV29-1
cdr3_aa: CSVEDRLFRPTGERYGYTF

j_call: TRBJ2-5
v_call: TRBV7-8
cdr3_aa: CASSFTGQETQYF

j_call: TRBJ2-3
v_call: TRBV20-1
cdr3_aa: CSARAGDTQYF

j_call: TRBJ2-7
v_call: TRBV20-1
cdr3_aa: CSARPTVSYEQYF

j_call: TRBJ2-3
v_call: TRBV6-4
cdr3_aa: CASSDSWGSTQYF

j_call: TRBJ2-7
v_call: TRBV4-1
cdr3_aa: CASSQGGGEYEQYF

j_call: TRBJ2-1
v_call: TRBV4-2
cdr3_aa: CASTTSQRGGINEQFF